What follows is one T cell receptor (beta chain) and its context. These data are taken from a study of OX40 agonist ivuxolimab in advanced cancers. The overall study: People in dose escalation had one of these cancers: hepatocellular carcinoma, melanoma, renal cell or head and neck cancer. Participants could have had prior anti-PD-1, anti-PD-L1 or anti-CTLA-4 therapy, and less than 45% had some.

Profiling relied on immunoSEQ multiplex PCR, and the TCRdb table lists in-frame clones only, not all of them. The repertoire has just over 90,000 clones, roughly 94% of them found once; the top ten carry over 2.5%. The sequence was collected from an adult with an advanced solid tumor such as melanoma, head and neck, liver or kidney cancer. The sample was CD4+ or CD8+ T cells sorted from blood, taken in a trial of the OX40 agonist ivuxolimab.

CDR3 protein: CASMSGTGFSYEQYF. CDR3 DNA: TGTGCCAGTATGTCCGGGACAGGTTTTTCCTACGAGCAGTACTTC. The chain carries TRBV6-6 and TRBJ2-7, with 8 bases identical to TRBD1. The CDR3 spans 15 residues. From germline, CDR1 is MNHNY and CDR2 SVGAGI (reference sequence). After removal of 9 bases from V and 1 base from J, the junction contained 11 bases not matched to a gene.